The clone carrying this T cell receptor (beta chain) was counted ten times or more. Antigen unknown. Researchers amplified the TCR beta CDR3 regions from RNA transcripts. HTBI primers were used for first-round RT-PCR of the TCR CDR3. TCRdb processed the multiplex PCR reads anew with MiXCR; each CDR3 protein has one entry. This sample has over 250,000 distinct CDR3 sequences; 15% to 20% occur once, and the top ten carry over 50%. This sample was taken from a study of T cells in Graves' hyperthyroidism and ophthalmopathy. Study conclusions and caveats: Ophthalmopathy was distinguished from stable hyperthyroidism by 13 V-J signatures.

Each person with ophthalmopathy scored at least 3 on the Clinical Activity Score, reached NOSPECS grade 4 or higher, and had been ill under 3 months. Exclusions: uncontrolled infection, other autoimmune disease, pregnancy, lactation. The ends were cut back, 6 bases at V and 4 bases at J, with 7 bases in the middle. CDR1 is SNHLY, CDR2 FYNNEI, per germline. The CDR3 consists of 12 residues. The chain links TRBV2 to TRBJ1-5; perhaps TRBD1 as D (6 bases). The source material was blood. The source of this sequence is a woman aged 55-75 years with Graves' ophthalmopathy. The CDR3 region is CASSGQNQPQHF. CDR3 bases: TGTGCCAGCAGCGGACAGAATCAGCCCCAGCATTTT.